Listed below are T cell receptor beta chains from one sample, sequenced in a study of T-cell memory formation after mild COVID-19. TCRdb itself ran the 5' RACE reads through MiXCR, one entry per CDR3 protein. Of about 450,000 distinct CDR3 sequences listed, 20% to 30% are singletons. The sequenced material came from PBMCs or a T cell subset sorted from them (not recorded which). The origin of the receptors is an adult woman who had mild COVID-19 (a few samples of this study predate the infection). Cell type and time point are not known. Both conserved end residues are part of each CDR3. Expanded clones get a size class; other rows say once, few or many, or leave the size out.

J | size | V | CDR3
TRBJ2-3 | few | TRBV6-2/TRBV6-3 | CASSRARGLAEDTQYF
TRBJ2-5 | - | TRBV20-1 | CSAERLGGWGAKKETQYF
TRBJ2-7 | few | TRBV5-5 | CASSLVKGVGTEQYF
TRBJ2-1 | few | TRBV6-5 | CASNHGNEQFF
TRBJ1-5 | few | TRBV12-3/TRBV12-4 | CASSLATGINWGQPQHF
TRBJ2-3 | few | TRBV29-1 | CSVDLQRGPRDTQYF
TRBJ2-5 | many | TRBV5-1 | CASSLGHGEETQYF
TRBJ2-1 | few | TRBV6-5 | CASSQGESTYNNEQFF
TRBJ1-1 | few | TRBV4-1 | CASSARTEGRGDTEAFF
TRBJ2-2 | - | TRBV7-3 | CASRGQGMDGELFF
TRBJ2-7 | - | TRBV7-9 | CASSLAPPRDYEQYF
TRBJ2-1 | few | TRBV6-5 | CASSLLEGSGEQFF
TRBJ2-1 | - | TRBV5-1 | CASSPLWSKSHEQFF
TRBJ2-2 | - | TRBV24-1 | CATSRRGTGELFF
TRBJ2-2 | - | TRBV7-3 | CASSSPTEEELFF
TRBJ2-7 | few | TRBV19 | CASSMRGPNEQYF
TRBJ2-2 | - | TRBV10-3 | CAISPGQRIGELFF
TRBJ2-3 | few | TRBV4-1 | CASSQGGWRTDTQYF
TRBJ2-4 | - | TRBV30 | CAWTSGGAVNIQYF
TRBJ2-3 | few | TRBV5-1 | CASSLGLAGAIPYTDTQYF
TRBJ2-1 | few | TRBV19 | CASSAGTGENNEQFF
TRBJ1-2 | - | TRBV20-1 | CSASVNGAGAEGYTF
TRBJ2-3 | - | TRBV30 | CAWGPRAGSDTQYF
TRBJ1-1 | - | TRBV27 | CASSLSPGMNTEAFF
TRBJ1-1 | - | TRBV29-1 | CSVEPSYLGNTEAFF
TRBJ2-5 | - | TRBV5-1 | CASSPSGRIGGETQYF
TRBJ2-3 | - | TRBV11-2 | CASSSKNGLARLTQYF
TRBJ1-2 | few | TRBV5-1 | CASSTGTMGLYGYTF
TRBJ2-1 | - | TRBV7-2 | CASRSWRETVNEQFF
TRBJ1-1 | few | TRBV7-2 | CASSIQNRVTEAFF
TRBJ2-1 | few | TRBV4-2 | CASSFRLAGDISNEQFF
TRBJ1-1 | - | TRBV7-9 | CATDRPSAAAFF
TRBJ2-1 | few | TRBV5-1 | CASSLELWGQSHLNEQFF
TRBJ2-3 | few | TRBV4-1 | CASSQGTSGDLTSTDTQYF
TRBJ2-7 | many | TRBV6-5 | CASSYSTYEQYF
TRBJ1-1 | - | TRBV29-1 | CSVEDLTEAFF
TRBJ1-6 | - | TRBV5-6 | CASSLSGRDSPLHF
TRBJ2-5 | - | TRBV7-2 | CASSQAGTSVSQETQYF
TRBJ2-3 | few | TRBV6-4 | CASSDTPFGTSGGTDTQYF
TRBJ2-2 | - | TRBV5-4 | CASSPKLGGQGASDTGELFF
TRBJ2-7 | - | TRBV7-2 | CASSIAYEQYF
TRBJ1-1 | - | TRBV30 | CAWSVAVIMGGDTEAFF
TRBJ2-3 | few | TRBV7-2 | CASSLLPAGSTDTQYF
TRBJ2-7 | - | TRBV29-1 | CSVVFSGTGGFSYEQYF
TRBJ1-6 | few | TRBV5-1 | CASSLETYSPLHF
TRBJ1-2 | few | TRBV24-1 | CATSETGSYGYTF